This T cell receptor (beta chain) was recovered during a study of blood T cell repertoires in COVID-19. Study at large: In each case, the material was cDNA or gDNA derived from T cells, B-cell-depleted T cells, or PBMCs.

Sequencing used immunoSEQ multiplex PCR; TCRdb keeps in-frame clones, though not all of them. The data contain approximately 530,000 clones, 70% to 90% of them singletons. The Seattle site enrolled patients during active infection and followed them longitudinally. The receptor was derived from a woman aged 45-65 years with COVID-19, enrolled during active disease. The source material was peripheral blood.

The chain's CDR3 is CASSSRTGLNTIYF. The CDR3 bases are TGTGCCAGCAGCTCCAGGACAGGGCTGAACACCATATATTTT. The chain recombines TRBV11-2 with TRBJ1-3, with 8 bases matching TRBD1. The CDR3 runs to 14 residues. Germline V gene lookup returns CDR1 SGHAT and CDR2 FQNNGV. V was clipped by 4 bases and J by 7 bases; unmatched bases: 6. The full variable domain, rest sourced from reference TRBV11-2 and TRBJ1-3, is EAGVAQSPRYKIIEKRQSVAFWCNPISGHATLYWYQQILGQGPKLLIQFQNNGVVDDSQLPKDRFSAERLKGVDSTLKIQPAKLEDSAVYLCASSSRTGLNTIYFGEGSWLTVV.